This T cell receptor (beta chain) was captured by sequencing in a study of T cell responses to AZD1222 COVID-19 vaccine. The method was immunoSEQ multiplex PCR; TCRdb's version includes in-frame clones alone and lacks a portion of them. The data hold 95,000 to 110,000 clones, with 80% to 90% observed a single time. This clone appeared once. Its antigen is undetermined. Germline CDR1 and CDR2: LGHDT and YNNKEL (reference sequence). Trimming shortened V by 1 base and J by 6 bases, and 16 bases separated the two germline ends. The CDR3 contains 16 residues. Study outcomes and limitations: Clonal diversity was possibly underestimated, and white British individuals and females predominated among donors. AZD1222 recipients seropositive at baseline numbered only six or seven.

The chain uses TRBV3-1 (or the pseudogene TRBV3-2) and TRBJ1-5, with D unclear. The sequence came from an adult in good health. The sample here was peripheral blood, taken on day 0 of AZD1222 vaccination. The CDR3 nucleotides read TGTGCCAGCAGCCAAGGGGGTGGGTCAGACGGTCAGCCCCAGCATTTT. As protein: CASSQGGGSDGQPQHF.